This T cell receptor beta chain was profiled in a study of cytomegalovirus exposure and HLA in healthy donors. Study results and limitations: According to a later analysis, most TCR beta chains associated with CMV appeared HLA-restricted. TRBV6-2, TRBV6-3 and other indistinguishable V segments were excluded. Earlier analysis yielded a pattern in which most TCR beta V segments were productive about 87% or about 30% of the time.

As regards this clone: Its matching antigen is unknown.

Primers included in the PCR were 60 Vbeta and 13 Jbeta primers. Authors' methods: Later analysis identified around 85 million unique TCR beta chains, about 10 million shared. The repertoire was sequenced with immunoSEQ multiplex PCR; TCRdb's copy has only in-frame clones and lacks some. V, J and clone size reflect that table, while D and trimming were determined from the DNA. The table lists about 61,000 clones, around 87% of them singletons. Germline loops: CDR1 SGDLS, CDR2 YYNGEE. The CDR3 has 15 amino acids. The V segment lost 4 bases and the J segment 7 bases; nucleotides outside the gene matches: 12.

Source material: PBMCs. This TCR was recovered from a man aged 18 to 30 in good health and CMV-seronegative. V gene TRBV9 combines with J gene TRBJ2-3; 7 nucleotides agree with TRBD1. CDR3 in DNA: TGTGCCAGCAGCACGGGACAGCAACTTTTAAATACGCAGTATTTT. Its translation: CASSTGQQLLNTQYF.